A few counts support the clone carrying this T cell receptor beta chain. Germline lookup yields CDR1 MNHEY and CDR2 SVGEGT. V dropped 2 bases and J dropped 10 bases, with 18 bases sitting between them. This CDR3 contains 16 residues. As to time point: patch test 1, 2 weeks after DPC sensitization. Treatment defined: therapeutic diphenylcyclopropenone sensitization with weekly scalp DPC. This specimen comes from a study of human T cells and chemical hapten exposure. TCRdb reanalysed the RACE reads using MiXCR and keeps one entry per CDR3 protein. The sample consists of 300,000 to 350,000 distinct CDR3 sequences, around 7% of them appearing once.

The clonotype originates from a woman younger than 30 with alopecia areata. Some clones in this sample may be carry-over from other donors' samples. Source: whole blood, taken in connection with sensitization to the hapten diphenylcyclopropenone (DPC). J is TRBJ1-6 and V is TRBV6-2 or TRBV6-3; tentatively, D is TRBD1 (5 bases). CDR3 loop: CASSYGSGRDGSPLHF. The CDR3 nucleotides are TGTGCCAGCAGTTACGGTTCGGGCAGGGATGGCTCACCCCTCCACTTT.